These 14 T cell receptor beta chains were sequenced from one sample in a study of blood T cell repertoires in COVID-19. This table comes from immunoSEQ multiplex PCR, and its TCRdb copy is limited to in-frame clones, with some not included. The sample comprises about 280,000 clones, roughly 86% of which are singletons, and roughly 9% rests with the top ten. The sequencing sample was made of peripheral blood. These receptors were collected from a man aged 18 to 35 with active or convalescent COVID-19.

The rearrangement uses TRBV19 and TRBJ2-5; 9 bases match TRBD2. Germline V gene sequence: CDR1 LNHDA, CDR2 SQIVND (reference sequence). The V and J ends lost 3 bases and 10 bases, in that order; junction bases with no gene match: 9. The CDR3 totals 14 residues. Here the CDR3 reads CASSIYLKRGDQYF. CDR3 nucleotides: TGTGCCAGTAGTATTTACCTTAAGCGGGGGGACCAGTACTTC.

The genes are TRBV6-5 and TRBJ2-3; 9 bases match TRBD1. This CDR3 is built from 15 residues. With V trimmed by 6 bases and J by 2 bases, 6 bases remained unmatched. Germline loops: CDR1 MNHEY, CDR2 SVGAGI. CDR3 bases: TGTGCCAGCAGGGCCGGGACAGGGCCCACAGATACGCAGTATTTT. Translated: CASRAGTGPTDTQYF.

The CDR3 bases are TGTGCCAGCAGCGTAGGTAATCAGCGGGGGGGCCCCTACAATGAGCAGTTCTTC. Its translation is CASSVGNQRGGPYNEQFF. V and J are TRBV9 and TRBJ2-1, with 10 bases that match TRBD2. This CDR3 is built from 18 residues. The ends lost 0 bases at V and 2 bases at J; junction bases unmatched: 8. Germline CDR1 SGDLS, CDR2 YYNGEE.

V and J are TRBV27 and TRBJ2-5; D gene unclear. V lost 1 base to trimming and J lost 5 bases, with 11 bases between them. Germline V lookup: CDR1 MNHEY, CDR2 SMNVEV (reference sequence). This CDR3 is 14 amino acids long. The CDR3, as DNA: TGTGCCAGCAGTTTATACCCTCCGCGGGAGACCCAGTACTTC. Its translation: CASSLYPPRETQYF.

The chain recombines TRBV3-1 (or the pseudogene TRBV3-2) with TRBJ2-4; TRBD2 is a possible D gene (6 bases). Germline loops: CDR1 LGHDT, CDR2 YNNKEL (reference sequence). Trimming stripped 6 bases from V and 1 base from J, with 10 bases between. The CDR3 spans 14 residues. The CDR3 DNA sequence: TGTGCCAGCAGTCTTCGGGGGGCCAAAAACATTCAGTACTTC. Protein: CASSLRGAKNIQYF.

This chain joins TRBV6-6 and TRBJ2-7; 10 nucleotides line up with TRBD1. Germline CDR1 reads MNHNY; CDR2 reads SVGAGI (reference sequence). V lost 6 bases, J lost 2 bases, and 7 bases stayed unmatched. The CDR3 covers 15 residues. The CDR3 protein is CASRLPGQGTYEQYF. DNA for the CDR3: TGTGCCAGCAGACTCCCGGGACAGGGGACCTACGAGCAGTACTTC.

This clone was detected only once. This chain links TRBV5-1 with TRBJ2-2, with TRBD1 matching over 8 bases. Germline CDR1 is SGHRS and CDR2 is YFSETQ. With 4 bases clipped from V and 1 base from J, the junction kept 6 bases outside the gene matches. CDR3 length: 16 amino acids. CDR3 protein: CASSTSGTGNTGELFF. The CDR3 DNA reads as TGCGCCAGCAGCACCTCCGGGACAGGGAACACCGGGGAGCTGTTTTTT.

The chain uses TRBV6-2 or TRBV6-3 and TRBJ2-5; 14 bases agree with TRBD2. The germline V gene has CDR1 MNHEY and CDR2 SVGEGT. The CDR3 spans 18 residues. V gave up 2 bases and J gave up 2 bases; unmatched junction bases: 7. CDR3 residues: CASSYNGLAGGLQETQYF. The DNA of the CDR3 is TGTGCCAGCAGTTACAACGGACTAGCGGGGGGCCTGCAAGAGACCCAGTACTTC.

This sequence joins TRBV18 and TRBJ1-4, with D perhaps matching TRBD1 (6 bases). Trimming pared 4 bases from V and 0 bases from J, leaving 9 bases between. The CDR3 runs to 15 residues. CDR1 is KGHSH and CDR2 is LQKENI in the germline V gene. In DNA, the CDR3 is TGTGCCAGCTCACAGGGGGTAGCAACTAATGAAAAACTGTTTTTT. This encodes CASSQGVATNEKLFF.

J is TRBJ1-1 and V is TRBV20-1; D unclear. Deletions cut 6 bases from V and 10 bases from J, with 12 bases between. This CDR3 is 10 amino acids long. CDR1 and CDR2 (germline): DFQATT, SNEGSKA (reference sequence). CDR3 sequence (DNA): TGCAGTGCCTCCGGGAAGTCAGCTTTCTTT. Encoded protein: CSASGKSAFF.

This chain connects TRBV3-1 (or the pseudogene TRBV3-2) to TRBJ1-2, with D maybe TRBD1 (6 bases). The germline V gene encodes CDR1 LGHDT and CDR2 YNNKEL (reference sequence). The CDR3 sequence is 17 residues long. V lost 0 bases and J 5 bases, leaving 19 bases between the germline ends. The CDR3 DNA sequence: TGTGCCAGCAGCCAAGATAGTTCGGGACAATTTATTTATGGCTACACCTTC. It specifies CASSQDSSGQFIYGYTF.

V is TRBV7-4 and J is TRBJ1-1; 7 bases fit TRBD1. In germline, CDR1 is SGHVT, CDR2 SQSDAQ. The CDR3 contains 15 residues. V was clipped by 3 bases and J by 1 base; unmatched bases: 5. The CDR3 nucleotides read TGTGCCAGCAGCTTCGTGGACAGGACGAACACTGAAGCTTTCTTT. Translating gives CASSFVDRTNTEAFF.

The V and J genes are TRBV6-6 and TRBJ1-2; D remains ambiguous. The CDR3 loop spans 16 amino acids. The V end was cut by 0 bases, the J end by 1 base, with 12 bases between. Germline lookup yields CDR1 MNHNY and CDR2 SVGAGI (reference sequence). CDR3 nucleotides: TGTGCCAGCAGTTACTCGGCGGCAGCACTTAACTATGGCTACACCTTC. Translated, it gives CASSYSAAALNYGYTF.

The CDR3 DNA reads as TGTGCCAGCAGCCTACTAACCGGGGAGCTGTTTTTT. As protein: CASSLLTGELFF. This chain connects TRBV9 to TRBJ2-2; D not certain. The CDR3 is 12 residues long. CDR1 SGDLS and CDR2 YYNGEE come from the germline V gene. Trimming pared 4 bases from V and 5 bases from J, leaving 6 bases between.